Sequencing of this T cell receptor beta chain was carried out in a study of identical twins. With template switching, a universal primer site was added, and the cDNA carried unique molecular identifiers. TCRdb redid the calling of the 5' RACE reads with MiXCR, one entry per CDR3 protein. The table records around 300,000 distinct CDR3 sequences, roughly 8.6% of them present only once. These records were also assigned to another study, of yellow fever vaccine responses in identical twins.

Sequencing input: memory (CD45RO+) T cells sorted from blood. This TCR was recovered from a woman in her late teens or twenties in good health.

The DNA of the CDR3 is TGTGCCAGCAGTTTAACGACAGGGGGCCGTTCCGAGCAGTACTTC. This codes for CASSLTTGGRSEQYF. The chain couples TRBV27 to TRBJ2-7; 10 bases agree with TRBD1. Germline V lookup: CDR1 MNHEY, CDR2 SMNVEV (reference sequence). The CDR3 has 15 residues. The ends lost 2 bases at V and 6 bases at J; junction bases unmatched: 7.